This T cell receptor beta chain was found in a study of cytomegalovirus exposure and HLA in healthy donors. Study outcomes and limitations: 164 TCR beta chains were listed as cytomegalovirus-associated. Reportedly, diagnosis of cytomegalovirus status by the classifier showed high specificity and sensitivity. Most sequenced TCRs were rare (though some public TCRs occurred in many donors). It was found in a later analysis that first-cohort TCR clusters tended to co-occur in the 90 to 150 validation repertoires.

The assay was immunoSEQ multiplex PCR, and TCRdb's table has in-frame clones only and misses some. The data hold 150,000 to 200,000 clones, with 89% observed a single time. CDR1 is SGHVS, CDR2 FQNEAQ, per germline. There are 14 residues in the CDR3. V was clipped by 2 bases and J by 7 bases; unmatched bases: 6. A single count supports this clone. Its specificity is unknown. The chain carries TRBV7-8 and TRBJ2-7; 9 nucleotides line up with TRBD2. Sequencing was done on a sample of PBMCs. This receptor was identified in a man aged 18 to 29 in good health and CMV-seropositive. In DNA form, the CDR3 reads TGTGCCAGCAGCTTATCCCTAGCGGGAAGGGAGCAGTACTTC. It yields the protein CASSLSLAGREQYF.